Listed below are T cell receptor beta chains from one sample, sequenced in a study of glioma-infiltrating T cells. TCRdb redid the calling of the multiplex PCR reads with MiXCR, one entry per CDR3 protein. This table has 300,000 to 400,000 distinct CDR3 sequences, roughly two fifths appearing once. The sequencing input was glioma tissue, nonneoplastic brain tissue, or PBMCs (not recorded which). These receptors all come from a human donor with low-grade glioma or glioblastoma, undergoing nonglioma brain surgery, or in good health (not recorded which). The CDR3 runs from the conserved cysteine through the conserved F or W. A D gene is named only where the DNA matches it firmly. Not all rows give a size; the values are once, few, many and, for expanded clones, a class.

clone_size j_call d_call v_call cdr3_nt cdr3_aa
. TRBJ1-2 . TRBV20-1 TGCAGTGCAAGCACGGGACATTTGGATCCTGGCTACACCTTC CSASTGHLDPGYTF
few TRBJ2-7 TRBD2 TRBV7-8 TGTGCCAGCAGCCCCAGCGGGAGCCCCTACGAGCAGTACTTC CASSPSGSPYEQYF
. TRBJ1-5 . TRBV14 TGTGCCAGCAGCCAAGAATTCGGCCAATATAGCAATCAGCCCCAGCATTTT CASSQEFGQYSNQPQHF
. TRBJ2-5 . TRBV7-8 TGTGCCAGCAGCGCCTGGACTGCCCAAGAGACCCAGTACTTC CASSAWTAQETQYF
few TRBJ2-1 . TRBV27 TGTGCCAGCAGTCCCGGACAGTACAATGAGCAGTTCTTC CASSPGQYNEQFF
many TRBJ1-2 . TRBV28 TGTGCCAGCAGTTTCAGGCTCTATGGCTACACCTTC CASSFRLYGYTF
. TRBJ2-2 TRBD2 TRBV30 TGTGCCTGGAGTGCAAAGAGCGGGAGGAACACCGGGGAGCTGTTTTTT CAWSAKSGRNTGELFF
once TRBJ1-1 . TRBV24-1 TGTGCCACCAGTGCCCAGGGCTGCACTGAAGCTTTCTTT CATSAQGCTEAFF
. TRBJ2-7 . TRBV10-3 TGTGCCAGCAGTTACGGACATTTCCTATTAACCTACGAGCAGTACTTC CASSYGHFLLTYEQYF
. TRBJ2-7 . TRBV6-2/TRBV6-3 TGTGCCAGCAGTTTAGATCCCCGCAGGTACGGGCAGTACTTC CASSLDPRRYGQYF
once TRBJ1-1 . TRBV19 TGTGCCAGCGAAGGTACGTGCACTGAAGCTTTCTTT CASEGTCTEAFF
. TRBJ2-1 TRBD1 TRBV5-1 TGCGCCAGCAGGCAACAGGGGAGTCCCTCCAATGAGCAGTTCTTC CASRQQGSPSNEQFF
. TRBJ1-1 TRBD1 TRBV19 TGTGCCAGTATCCGCTACAGGGGAGACACTGAAGCTTTCTTT CASIRYRGDTEAFF
many TRBJ2-7 TRBD1 TRBV7-2 TGTGCCAGCAGCTCGACAGGGGGCCCACAATCCTACGAGCAGTACTTC CASSSTGGPQSYEQYF
few TRBJ1-5 . TRBV20-1 TGCAGTGCTAGTGGGGCGGGGATACGGCCCCAGCATTTT CSASGAGIRPQHF
. TRBJ2-7 . TRBV7-8 TGTGCCAGCAGCTTAGCGGTGACAGTCTACGAGCAGTACTTC CASSLAVTVYEQYF
. TRBJ2-7 TRBD1 TRBV4-1 TGCGCCAGCAGCCAAGCGGACAGGGGACACGAGCAGTACTTC CASSQADRGHEQYF
many TRBJ2-7 . TRBV19 TGTGCCAGTAGTGCGGCGAGGACAGTAACTTCCTACGAGCAGTACTTC CASSAARTVTSYEQYF
. TRBJ1-2 TRBD1 TRBV20-1 TGCAGTGCTAGTACACAGGGGCGCTTTGACTACACCTTC CSASTQGRFDYTF
. TRBJ2-1 . TRBV27 TGTGCCAGCAGTTTCATGCAGGGGAGCTACGAGCAGTTCTTC CASSFMQGSYEQFF
. TRBJ2-3 TRBD1 TRBV2 TGTGCCAGCAGGGAAAGGGACAGTAGCACAGATACGCAGTATTTT CASRERDSSTDTQYF
many TRBJ2-3 TRBD2 TRBV6-1 TGTGCCAGCAGTTGGGGGATGACTAGCTCCACAGATACGCAGTATTTT CASSWGMTSSTDTQYF
. TRBJ1-1 . TRBV7-2 TGTGCCAGCAGCCCAAACCGGGATAAGGCTTTCTTT CASSPNRDKAFF
many TRBJ2-1 . TRBV27 TGTGCCAGCAGTTCGCCCCAGGAGGGGTACAATGAGCAGTTCTTC CASSSPQEGYNEQFF